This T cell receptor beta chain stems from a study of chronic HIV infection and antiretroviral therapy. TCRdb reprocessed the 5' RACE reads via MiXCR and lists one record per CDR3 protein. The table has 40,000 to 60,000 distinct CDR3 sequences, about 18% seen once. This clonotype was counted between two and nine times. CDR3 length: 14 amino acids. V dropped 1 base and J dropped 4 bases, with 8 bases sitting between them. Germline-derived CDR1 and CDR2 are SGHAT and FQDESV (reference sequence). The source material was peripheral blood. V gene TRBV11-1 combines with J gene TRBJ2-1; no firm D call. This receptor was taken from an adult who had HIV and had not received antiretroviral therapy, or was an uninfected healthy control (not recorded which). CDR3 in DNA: TGTGCCAGCAGCTTAGGAGGCCGGTACAATGAGCAGTTCTTC. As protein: CASSLGGRYNEQFF.